This TCR beta chain appears in the sequencing data of a study of CD8 T cells in Susac syndrome. The CDR3 is made up of 18 amino acids. With 4 bases clipped from V and 1 base from J, the junction kept 16 bases outside the gene matches. Per the germline V gene, CDR1 is SGHRS and CDR2 is YFSETQ. Roughly 0.5 to 1 ug RNA was reverse transcribed with random hexamers. TCRdb re-called the immunoSEQ multiplex PCR reads with MiXCR, one entry per CDR3 protein. Here the sample spans roughly 120,000 distinct CDR3 sequences, more than 80% being singletons. The TCR was taken from a human donor with multiple sclerosis. Input material: CD8+ T cells from PBMCs. The chain joins TRBV5-1 to TRBJ1-1; 7 nucleotides line up with TRBD1. CDR3: CASSEVRAGGRRNTEAFF. In nucleotides, the CDR3 is TGCGCCAGCAGCGAAGTTAGGGCAGGGGGACGACGGAACACTGAAGCTTTCTTT. Based on the CDR3 plus reference TRBV5-1 and TRBJ1-1, the full variable domain is KAGVTQTPRYLIKTRGQQVTLSCSPISGHRSVSWYQQTPGQGLQFLFEYFSETQRNKGNFPGRFSGRQFSNSRSEMNVSTLELGDSALYLCASSEVRAGGRRNTEAFFGQGTRLTVV.